This T cell receptor (beta chain) was captured in a study of cytomegalovirus exposure and HLA in healthy donors. Study-level results: Investigators reported about 160 TCR beta chains as tied to cytomegalovirus. The authors reported that TCR beta sequences could predict HLA-A and HLA-B alleles. These predictions were accurate for most subjects in the first cohort. Reports indicated that the classifier achieved high specificity and sensitivity in diagnosing cytomegalovirus status.

The PCR used 60 Vbeta and 13 Jbeta primers. TCRdb's copy holds only in-frame clones and misses some; the assay was immunoSEQ multiplex PCR. The data contain approximately 110,000 clones, approximately 60% of them singletons. This CDR3 has 15 amino acids. The V end lost 2 bases, the J end lost 0 bases, and 10 bases lay between the germline ends. Germline V gene data show CDR1 as MNHEY and CDR2 as SMNVEV (reference sequence). On this clone: The antigen is unknown.

V and J are TRBV27 and TRBJ1-2; a weak D match, TRBD1 (5 bases). Material for sequencing was PBMCs. The receptor's source is a woman younger than 45 in good health and CMV-seronegative. The CDR3 nucleotides read TGTGCCAGCAGTTTAGTCGGCAGGGCTAACTATGGCTACACCTTC. Its protein product is CASSLVGRANYGYTF.